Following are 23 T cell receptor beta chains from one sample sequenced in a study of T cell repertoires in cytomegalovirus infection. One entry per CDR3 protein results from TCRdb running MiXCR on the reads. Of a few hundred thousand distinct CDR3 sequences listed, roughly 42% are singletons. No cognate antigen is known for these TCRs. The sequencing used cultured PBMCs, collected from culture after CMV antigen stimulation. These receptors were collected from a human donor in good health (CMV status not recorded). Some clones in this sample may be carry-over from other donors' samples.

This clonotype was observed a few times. The CDR3, as DNA: TGTGCCAGCAGCTCAAGACCAGTTCGGAACACTGAAGCTTTCTTT. Protein product: CASSSRPVRNTEAFF. The chain carries TRBV7-8 and TRBJ1-1; D is undetermined. The CDR3 runs 15 residues. Germline assignment: CDR1 SGHVS and CDR2 FQNEAQ. Between the trimmed V and J ends, which lost 4 bases and 1 base, there was a span of 13 bases.

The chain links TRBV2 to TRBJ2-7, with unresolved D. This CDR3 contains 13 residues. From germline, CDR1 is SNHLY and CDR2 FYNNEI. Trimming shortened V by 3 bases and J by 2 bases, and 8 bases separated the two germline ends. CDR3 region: CASSEGGAYEQYF. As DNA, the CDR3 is TGTGCCAGCAGTGAGGGTGGGGCCTACGAGCAGTACTTC.

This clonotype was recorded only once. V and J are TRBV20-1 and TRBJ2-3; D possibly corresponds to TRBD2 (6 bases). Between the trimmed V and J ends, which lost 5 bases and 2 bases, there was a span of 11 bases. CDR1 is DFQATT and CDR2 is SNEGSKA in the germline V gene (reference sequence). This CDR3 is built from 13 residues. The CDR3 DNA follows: TGCAGTGCTCTGCGGGGAGCCACAGATACGCAGTATTTT. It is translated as CSALRGATDTQYF.

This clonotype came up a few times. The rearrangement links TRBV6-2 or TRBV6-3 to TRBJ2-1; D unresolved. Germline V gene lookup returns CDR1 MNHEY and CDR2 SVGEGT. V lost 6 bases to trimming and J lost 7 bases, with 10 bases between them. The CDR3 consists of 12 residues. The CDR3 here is CASSPLRNEQFF. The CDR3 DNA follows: TGTGCCAGCAGCCCCCTCCGGAATGAGCAGTTCTTC.

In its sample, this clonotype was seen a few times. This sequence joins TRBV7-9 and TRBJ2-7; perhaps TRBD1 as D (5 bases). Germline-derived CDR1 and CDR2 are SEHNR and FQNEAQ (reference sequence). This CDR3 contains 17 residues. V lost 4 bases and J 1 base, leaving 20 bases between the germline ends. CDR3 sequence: CASSSPTADPESYEQYF. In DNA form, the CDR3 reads TGTGCCAGCAGCTCCCCGACAGCCGATCCCGAATCCTACGAGCAGTACTTC.

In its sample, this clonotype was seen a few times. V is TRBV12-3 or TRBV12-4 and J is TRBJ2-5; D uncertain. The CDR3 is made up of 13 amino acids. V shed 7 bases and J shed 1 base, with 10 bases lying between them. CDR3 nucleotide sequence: TGTGCCAGCAATAACGGGTTCCAAGAGACCCAGTACTTC. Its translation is CASNNGFQETQYF.

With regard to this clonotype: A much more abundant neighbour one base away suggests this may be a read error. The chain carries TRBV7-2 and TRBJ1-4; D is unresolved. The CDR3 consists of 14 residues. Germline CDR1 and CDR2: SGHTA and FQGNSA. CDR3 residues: CSSSLRSQEHKLFF. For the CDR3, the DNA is TGTTCCAGCAGCCTCCGGTCCCAAGAGCACAAACTGTTTTTT.

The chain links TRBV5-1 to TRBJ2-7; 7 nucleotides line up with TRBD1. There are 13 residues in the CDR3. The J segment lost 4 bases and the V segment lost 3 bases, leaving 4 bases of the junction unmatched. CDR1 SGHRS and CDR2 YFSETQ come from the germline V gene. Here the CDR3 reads CASSSPDRYEQYF. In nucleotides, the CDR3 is TGCGCCAGCAGCTCCCCGGACAGGTACGAGCAGTACTTC.

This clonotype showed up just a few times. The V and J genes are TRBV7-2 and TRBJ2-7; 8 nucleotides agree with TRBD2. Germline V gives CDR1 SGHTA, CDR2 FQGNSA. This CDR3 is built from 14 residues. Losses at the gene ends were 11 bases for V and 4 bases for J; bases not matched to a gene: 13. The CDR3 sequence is CASGGGQVIYEQYF. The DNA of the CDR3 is TGTGCCTCCGGGGGGGGACAAGTGATTTACGAGCAGTACTTC.

The CDR3 nucleotides are TGTGCCAGCAGTTCCTTAGGACAGGCGTCCTACGAGCAGTACTTC. It translates to CASSSLGQASYEQYF. The chain carries TRBV6-2 or TRBV6-3 and TRBJ2-7, with 7 bases lining up with TRBD1. Germline loops: CDR1 MNHEY, CDR2 SVGEGT. CDR3 size: 15 residues. V dropped 4 bases and J dropped 1; count of bases not matched to a gene: 7.

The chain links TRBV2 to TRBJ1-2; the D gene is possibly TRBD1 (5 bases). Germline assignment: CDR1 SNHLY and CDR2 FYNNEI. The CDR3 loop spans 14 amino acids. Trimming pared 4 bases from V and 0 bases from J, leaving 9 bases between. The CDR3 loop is CASSGQTTNYGYTF. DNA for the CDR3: TGTGCCAGCAGTGGACAGACTACTAACTATGGCTACACCTTC.

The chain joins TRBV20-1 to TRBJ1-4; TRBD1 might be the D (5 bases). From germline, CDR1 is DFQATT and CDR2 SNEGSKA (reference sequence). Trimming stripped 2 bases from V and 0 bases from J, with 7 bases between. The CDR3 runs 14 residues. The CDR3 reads CSARPGPTNEKLFF. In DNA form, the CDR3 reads TGCAGTGCTAGACCGGGGCCAACTAATGAAAAACTGTTTTTT.

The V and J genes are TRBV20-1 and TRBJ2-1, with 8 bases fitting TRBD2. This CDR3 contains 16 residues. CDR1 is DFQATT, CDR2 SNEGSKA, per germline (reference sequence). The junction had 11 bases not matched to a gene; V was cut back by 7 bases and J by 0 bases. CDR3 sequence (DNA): TGCAGTGTCGGGCTAGCGGGTATTAGCTCCTACAATGAGCAGTTCTTC. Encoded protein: CSVGLAGISSYNEQFF.

The CDR3 region has the DNA TGCGCCAGCAGCTTGGACAGGGGAAGAAGAAACACCATATATTTT. Residues: CASSLDRGRRNTIYF. V is TRBV5-1 and J is TRBJ1-3; 7 positions match TRBD1. This CDR3 is built from 15 residues. The germline V gene has CDR1 SGHRS and CDR2 YFSETQ. Trimming at V came to 0 bases and at J to 5 bases, leaving 5 bases not matched to a gene.

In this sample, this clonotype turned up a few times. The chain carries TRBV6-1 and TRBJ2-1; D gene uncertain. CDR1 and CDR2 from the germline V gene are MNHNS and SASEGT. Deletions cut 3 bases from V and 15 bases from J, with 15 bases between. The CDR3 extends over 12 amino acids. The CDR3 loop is CASSDVDPSRFF. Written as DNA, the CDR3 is TGTGCCAGCAGTGATGTCGACCCGTCCCGGTTCTTC.

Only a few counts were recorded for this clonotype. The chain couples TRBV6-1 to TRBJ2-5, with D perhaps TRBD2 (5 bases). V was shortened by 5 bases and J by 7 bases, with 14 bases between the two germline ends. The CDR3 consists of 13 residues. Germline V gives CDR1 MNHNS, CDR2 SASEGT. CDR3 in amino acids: CASSPTTPRTQYF. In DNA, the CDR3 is TGTGCCAGCAGTCCGACTACCCCAAGGACCCAGTACTTC.

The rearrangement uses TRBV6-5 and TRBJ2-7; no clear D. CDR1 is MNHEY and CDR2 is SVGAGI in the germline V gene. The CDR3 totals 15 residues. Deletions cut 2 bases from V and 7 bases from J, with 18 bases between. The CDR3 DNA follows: TGTGCCAGCAGTTACCACCTCTCCGAAGGGCGGGAGCAGTACTTC. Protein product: CASSYHLSEGREQYF.

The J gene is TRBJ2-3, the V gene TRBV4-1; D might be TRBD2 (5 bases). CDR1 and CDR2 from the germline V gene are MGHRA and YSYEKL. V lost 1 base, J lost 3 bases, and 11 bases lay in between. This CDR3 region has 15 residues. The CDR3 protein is CASSQGEWETDTQYF. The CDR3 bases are TGCGCCAGCAGCCAAGGAGAGTGGGAGACAGATACGCAGTATTTT.

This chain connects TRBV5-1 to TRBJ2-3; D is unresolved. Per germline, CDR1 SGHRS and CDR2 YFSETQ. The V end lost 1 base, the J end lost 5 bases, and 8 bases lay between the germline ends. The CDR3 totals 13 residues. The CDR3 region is CASSLPPEDTQYF. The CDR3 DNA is TGCGCCAGCAGCTTGCCCCCCGAAGATACGCAGTATTTT.

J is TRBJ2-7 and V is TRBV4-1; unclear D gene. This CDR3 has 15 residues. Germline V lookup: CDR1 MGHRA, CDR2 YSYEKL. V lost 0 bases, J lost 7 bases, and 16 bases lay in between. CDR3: CASSQDAPGLEEQYF. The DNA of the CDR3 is TGCGCCAGCAGCCAAGATGCCCCGGGTCTGGAGGAGCAGTACTTC.

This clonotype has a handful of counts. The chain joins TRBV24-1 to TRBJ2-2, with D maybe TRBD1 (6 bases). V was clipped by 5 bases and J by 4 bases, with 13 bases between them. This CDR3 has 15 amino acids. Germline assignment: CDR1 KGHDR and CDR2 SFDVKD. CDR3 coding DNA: TGTGCCACCAGTGTGGACCTAGGGGGCACCGGGGAGCTGTTTTTT. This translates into CATSVDLGGTGELFF.

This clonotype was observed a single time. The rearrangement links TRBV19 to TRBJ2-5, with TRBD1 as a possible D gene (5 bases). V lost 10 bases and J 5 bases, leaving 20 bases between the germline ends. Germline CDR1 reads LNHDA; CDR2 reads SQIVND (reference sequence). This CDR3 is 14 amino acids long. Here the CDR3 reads CATKKGWEAETQYF. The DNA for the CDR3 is TGTGCCACCAAAAAGGGGTGGGAAGCGGAGACCCAGTACTTC.

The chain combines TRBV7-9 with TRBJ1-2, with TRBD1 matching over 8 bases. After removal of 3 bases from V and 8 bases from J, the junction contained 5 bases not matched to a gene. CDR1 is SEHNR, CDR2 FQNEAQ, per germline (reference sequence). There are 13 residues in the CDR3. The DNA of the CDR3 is TGTGCCAGCAGCTTCCGGACAGGGTGGGGCTACACCTTC. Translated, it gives CASSFRTGWGYTF.